This TCR beta chain was documented in a study of cytomegalovirus exposure and HLA in healthy donors. Study findings and constraints: Some V segments, including TRBV6-2 and TRBV6-3, were excluded as indistinguishable. The investigators catalogued 150 or so TCR beta chains as cytomegalovirus-associated.

J lost 3 bases, V lost 0 bases, and 8 bases had no gene match. Germline V CDR1 and CDR2: SGHRS, YFSETQ. This CDR3 contains 16 residues. PCR employed 60 Vbeta and 13 Jbeta primers. Produced via immunoSEQ multiplex PCR; TCRdb's table is partial and in-frame only. The sample lists about 160,000 clones; approximately 78% were seen once. About this clone itself: What it binds is unknown.

The chain uses TRBV5-1 and TRBJ2-7; the match to TRBD1 covers 8 bases. This clonotype originated in a woman between 35 and 50 years old in good health and CMV-seronegative. Input material: PBMCs. CDR3 residues: CASSLDKSTGVYEQYF. The DNA of the CDR3 is TGCGCCAGCAGCTTGGATAAATCGACAGGGGTCTACGAGCAGTACTTC.